This passage covers 27 T cell receptor beta chains from one sample sequenced in a study of OX40 agonist ivuxolimab in advanced cancers. Measured with immunoSEQ multiplex PCR; TCRdb has only the in-frame clones, and not every one. In the table there are tens of thousands of clones, around 78% of which are singletons. Sequenced here: CD4+ or CD8+ T cells sorted from blood, sampled in a trial of the OX40 agonist ivuxolimab. The receptor set was obtained from an adult with an advanced solid tumor such as melanoma, head and neck, liver or kidney cancer.

The chain uses TRBV15 and TRBJ1-1; weak D call: TRBD1 (5 bases). Trimming took off 8 bases at V and 0 bases at J, with 10 bases between the two ends. Looked up from germline, CDR1 is LNHNV and CDR2 is YYDKDF (reference sequence). The CDR3 has 13 amino acids. Here the CDR3 reads CATGARLNTEAFF. CDR3 nucleotide sequence: TGTGCCACCGGGGCGCGGCTGAACACTGAAGCTTTCTTT.

The chain combines TRBV5-1 with TRBJ2-2; D not resolved. The V end was cut by 1 base, the J end by 1 base, with 8 bases between. Looked up from germline, CDR1 is SGHRS and CDR2 is YFSETQ. The CDR3 runs to 15 residues. For the CDR3, the DNA is TGCGCCAGCAGCTTGAGACTTCAGAACACCGGGGAGCTGTTTTTT. This encodes CASSLRLQNTGELFF.

This chain connects TRBV2 to TRBJ2-5; 7 bases align to TRBD2. Germline V CDR1 and CDR2: SNHLY, FYNNEI. The J segment lost 3 bases and the V segment lost 8 bases, leaving 3 bases of the junction unmatched. This CDR3 is built from 12 residues. CDR3 DNA sequence: TGTGCCAGCGGGGGGGGGAAAGAGACCCAGTACTTC. Translation: CASGGGKETQYF.

This clone was seen a single time. The chain recombines TRBV23-1 with TRBJ2-3; D is unclear. TRBV23-1 is assigned to the ORF class and has an uncertain function. The CDR3 runs 17 residues. The V and J ends lost 0 bases and 0 bases respectively, with 13 bases between them. The CDR3 sequence: CASSQSGHPTSTDTQYF. DNA for the CDR3: TGCGCCAGCAGTCAATCAGGTCACCCAACTAGCACAGATACGCAGTATTTT.

The chain couples TRBV11-2 to TRBJ2-7, with 8 bases fitting TRBD1. Germline V gene lookup returns CDR1 SGHAT and CDR2 FQNNGV. CDR3 size: 13 residues. J lost 5 bases, V lost 3 bases, and 3 bases had no gene match. CDR3 sequence reads: CASSLDRVHEQYF. For the CDR3, the DNA is TGTGCCAGCAGCTTGGACAGGGTCCACGAGCAGTACTTC.

J is TRBJ1-2 and V is TRBV6-5, with 8 nucleotides matching TRBD1. Losses at the gene ends were 0 bases for V and 0 bases for J; bases not matched to a gene: 3. This CDR3 contains 16 residues. Looked up from germline, CDR1 is MNHEY and CDR2 is SVGAGI. The CDR3 DNA is TGTGCCAGCAGTTACTCGCGACAGGGGACTAACTATGGCTACACCTTC. Translation: CASSYSRQGTNYGYTF.

The CDR3 region is CASRGGTMAQETQYF. The CDR3 DNA follows: TGTGCCAGTAGAGGGGGGACTATGGCCCAAGAGACCCAGTACTTC. The V gene is TRBV19, the J gene TRBJ2-5; tentatively, D is TRBD2 (7 bases). V was shortened by 6 bases and J by 1 base, with 15 bases between the two germline ends. Germline loops: CDR1 LNHDA, CDR2 SQIVND (reference sequence). There are 15 residues in the CDR3.

This clone was recorded once. V and J are TRBV7-9 and TRBJ2-4, with no clear D. V gave up 2 bases and J gave up 0 bases, with 17 bases separating them. This CDR3 comprises 18 residues. Germline CDR1 and CDR2: SEHNR and FQNEAQ (reference sequence). Here the CDR3 reads CASSLSPQAFQAKNIQYF. Here the CDR3 DNA reads TGTGCCAGCAGCTTAAGCCCTCAAGCATTCCAAGCCAAAAACATTCAGTACTTC.

The V call is TRBV19, the J call TRBJ2-2; possibly TRBD2 for D (6 bases). The germline gives CDR1 LNHDA, CDR2 SQIVND (reference sequence). The V gene lost 7 bases and the J gene lost 3 bases, with 15 bases spanning the gap. The CDR3 has 15 residues. The CDR3 loop is CASIDLGEDTGELFF. DNA of the CDR3: TGTGCCAGTATTGACCTCGGGGAGGACACCGGGGAGCTGTTTTTT.

The genes are TRBV29-1 and TRBJ1-4; 7 nucleotides agree with TRBD1. V lost 7 bases and J lost 3; bases outside the gene matches: 5. The CDR3 loop spans 13 amino acids. Looked up from germline, CDR1 is SQVTM and CDR2 is ANQGSEA. CDR3 residues: CSGSTGSNEKLFF. The CDR3 region has the DNA TGCAGCGGGTCGACAGGGTCTAATGAAAAACTGTTTTTT.

This chain joins TRBV2 and TRBJ2-7; maybe TRBD2 (5 bases). Per germline, CDR1 SNHLY and CDR2 FYNNEI. V dropped 5 bases and J dropped 3 bases, with 11 bases sitting between them. The CDR3 consists of 13 residues. CDR3 bases: TGTGCCAGCAGTCTTCCGGGAAGCTACGAGCAGTACTTC. Translating it yields CASSLPGSYEQYF.

This clone was found once. The chain employs TRBV7-2 and TRBJ1-2; D might be TRBD1 (5 bases). V lost 4 bases, J lost 4 bases, and 16 bases lay in between. The CDR3 runs to 15 residues. Germline V gene lookup returns CDR1 SGHTA and CDR2 FQGNSA. For the CDR3, the DNA is TGTGCCAGCAGCTCCGACAGATCCTCTTCCTATGGCTACACCTTC. The encoded protein is CASSSDRSSSYGYTF.

V usage is TRBV7-2 and J usage is TRBJ2-1; D might be TRBD1 (5 bases). CDR3 length: 13 residues. Germline CDR1 SGHTA, CDR2 FQGNSA. Trimming stripped 5 bases from V and 9 bases from J, with 14 bases between. This chain's CDR3 is CASSPRQSGEQFF. The DNA for the CDR3 is TGTGCCAGCAGCCCTAGACAGTCAGGTGAGCAGTTCTTC. The full variable domain, its missing parts supplied by reference TRBV7-2 and TRBJ2-1, is GAGVSQSPSNKVTEKGKDVELRCDPISGHTALYWYRQSLGQGLEFLIYFQGNSAPDKSGLPSDRFSAERTGGSVSTLTIQRTQQEDSAVYLCASSPRQSGEQFFGPGTRLTVL.

The rearrangement joins TRBV7-9 to TRBJ1-4; D is uncertain. The CDR3 runs to 14 residues. Between the trimmed V and J ends, which lost 1 base and 4 bases, there was a span of 7 bases. Germline CDR1 reads SEHNR; CDR2 reads FQNEAQ (reference sequence). The CDR3 DNA reads TGTGCCAGCAGCTTAGGGTCGGTTAATGAAAAACTGTTTTTT. Translation: CASSLGSVNEKLFF.

The J gene is TRBJ2-3, the V gene TRBV5-1; 8 bases are shared with TRBD2. This CDR3 has 14 amino acids. The germline CDR1 and CDR2 sequences are SGHRS and YFSETQ. V was clipped by 4 bases and J by 4 bases; unmatched bases: 5. For the CDR3, the DNA is TGCGCCAGCAGCGCGGGGGGCATGGCAGATACGCAGTATTTT. This sequence encodes CASSAGGMADTQYF.

This chain uses TRBV19 with TRBJ2-5; no reliable D call. The V gene lost 0 bases and the J gene lost 7 bases, with 9 bases spanning the gap. Germline CDR1 is LNHDA and CDR2 is SQIVND (reference sequence). CDR3 length: 13 residues. Here the CDR3 DNA reads TGTGCCAGTAGTATAGATTCTCCGGGGACCCAGTACTTC. Its protein is CASSIDSPGTQYF. The variable domain in full, completed from reference TRBV19 and TRBJ2-5, reads DGGITQSPKYLFRKEGQNVTLSCEQNLNHDAMYWYRQDPGQGLRLIYYSQIVNDFQKGDIAEGYSVSREKKESFPLTVTSAQKNPTAFYLCASSIDSPGTQYFGPGTRLLVL.

The chain has TRBV7-2 and TRBJ2-5; D ambiguous. The V gene's germline CDR1 is SGHTA and CDR2 FQGNSA. CDR3 length: 13 amino acids. V lost 5 bases and J 2 bases, leaving 9 bases between the germline ends. This CDR3 reads CASSPLDQETQYF. The CDR3 DNA sequence: TGTGCCAGCAGCCCCCTAGATCAAGAGACCCAGTACTTC.

This clone was observed a single time. V gene TRBV25-1 combines with J gene TRBJ2-1; D might be TRBD2 (6 bases). CDR1 MGHDK and CDR2 SYGVNS come from the germline V gene. V lost 3 bases to trimming and J lost 8 bases, with 14 bases between them. This CDR3 has 14 residues. CDR3 nucleotides: TGTGCCAGCAGTGACGGTCTAGGAGGGGATGAGCAGTTCTTC. This sequence encodes CASSDGLGGDEQFF.

This rearrangement joins TRBV5-4 to TRBJ2-5; 12 bases align to TRBD2. Looked up from germline, CDR1 is SGHNT and CDR2 is YYREEE (reference sequence). The V gene end was trimmed by 2 bases and the J gene end by 5 bases; junction bases not matched to a gene: 7. The CDR3 length is 16 residues. CDR3 amino acids: CASSFRLAGGAETQYF. CDR3 nucleotide sequence: TGTGCCAGCAGCTTCAGGCTAGCGGGGGGGGCCGAGACCCAGTACTTC.

The chain couples TRBV7-2 to TRBJ2-7; weak D call: TRBD1 (8 bases). There are 17 residues in the CDR3. V was clipped by 5 bases and J by 6 bases, with 26 bases between them. Per the germline V gene, CDR1 is SGHTA and CDR2 is FQGNSA. CDR3 coding DNA: TGTGCCAGCAGCCAAGACAGAGGCAACAGGGGGGGTGGCGAGCAGTACTTC. Translated: CASSQDRGNRGGGEQYF. The full variable domain, rest sourced from reference TRBV7-2 and TRBJ2-7, is GAGVSQSPSNKVTEKGKDVELRCDPISGHTALYWYRQSLGQGLEFLIYFQGNSAPDKSGLPSDRFSAERTGGSVSTLTIQRTQQEDSAVYLCASSQDRGNRGGGEQYFGPGTRLTVT.

This chain joins TRBV7-9 and TRBJ1-2; D possibly corresponds to TRBD1 (6 bases). The V gene lost 5 bases and the J gene lost 5 bases, with 9 bases spanning the gap. Germline V gives CDR1 SEHNR, CDR2 FQNEAQ (reference sequence). This CDR3 has 12 amino acids. CDR3: CASSPGQYGYTF. CDR3 DNA sequence: TGTGCCAGCAGCCCTGGACAGTATGGCTACACCTTC.

This clone was detected only a few times. The chain links TRBV5-1 to TRBJ2-3, with 9 bases aligning to TRBD2. Germline loops: CDR1 SGHRS, CDR2 YFSETQ. This CDR3 has 16 amino acids. V gave up 4 bases and J gave up 6 bases; unmatched junction bases: 12. The CDR3: CASSLSGSGGRDTQYF. The CDR3 nucleotides read TGCGCCAGCAGCCTATCGGGAAGCGGGGGGAGGGATACGCAGTATTTT.

The V call is TRBV7-2, the J call TRBJ2-7, with 7 bases fitting TRBD1. Germline V gives CDR1 SGHTA, CDR2 FQGNSA. This CDR3 region has 15 residues. V gave up 1 base and J gave up 3 bases; unmatched junction bases: 6. This CDR3 reads CASSLGGTANYEQYF. For the CDR3, the DNA is TGTGCCAGCAGCTTAGGAGGGACAGCGAACTACGAGCAGTACTTC. Drawing the rest from reference TRBV7-2 and TRBJ2-7, the complete variable domain is GAGVSQSPSNKVTEKGKDVELRCDPISGHTALYWYRQSLGQGLEFLIYFQGNSAPDKSGLPSDRFSAERTGGSVSTLTIQRTQQEDSAVYLCASSLGGTANYEQYFGPGTRLTVT.

The chain joins TRBV11-2 to TRBJ2-3, with D possibly being TRBD2 (6 bases). Looked up from germline, CDR1 is SGHAT and CDR2 is FQNNGV. The CDR3 consists of 13 residues. V was pared by 5 bases and J by 2 bases, with 8 bases between. CDR3 amino acids: CASSRDFTDTQYF. The DNA of the CDR3 is TGTGCCAGCAGCCGGGACTTCACAGATACGCAGTATTTT.

V and J are TRBV7-2 and TRBJ1-2; 8 bases map to TRBD1. Germline CDR1 reads SGHTA; CDR2 reads FQGNSA. V shed 1 base, J shed 8 bases, and the junction held 6 bases outside the gene matches. The CDR3 length is 14 residues. The CDR3: CASSLGQGARGYTF. DNA for the CDR3: TGTGCCAGCAGCTTAGGTCAGGGGGCTAGAGGCTACACCTTC.

V is TRBV9 and J is TRBJ1-5, with D unclear. Germline assignment: CDR1 SGDLS and CDR2 YYNGEE. Trimming took off 0 bases at V and 5 bases at J, with 12 bases between the two ends. The CDR3 length is 15 residues. Here the CDR3 DNA reads TGTGCCAGCAGCGTAGCGGGGTTAGCGGATCAGCCCCAGCATTTT. Protein sequence: CASSVAGLADQPQHF.

The V and J genes are TRBV7-6 and TRBJ1-2; maybe TRBD1 (6 bases). Trimming cost V 1 base and J 7 bases, with 10 bases left between them. Germline-derived CDR1 and CDR2 are SGHVS and FNYEAQ. The CDR3 loop spans 13 amino acids. CDR3 DNA: TGTGCCAGCAGCTTAGTGGCAGGGGTTGGCTACACCTTC. It specifies CASSLVAGVGYTF.